This T cell receptor (beta chain) was sequenced during a study of patients and donors after allogeneic stem cell transplantation. V gave up 2 bases and J gave up 1 base; unmatched junction bases: 3. This CDR3 region has 15 residues. Germline loops: CDR1 SGHRS, CDR2 YFSETQ. TCRdb processed the RT-PCR reads anew with MiXCR; each CDR3 protein has one entry. The table records about 200,000 distinct CDR3 sequences, less than 45% of them present only once. V and J are TRBV5-1 and TRBJ2-7; TRBD2 matches at 10 bases. Specimen: blood, either unsorted or a sorted T cell fraction (not recorded which). The TCR was taken from a human donor who was either an allogeneic HSCT recipient or a stem cell or donor lymphocyte infusion donor (not recorded which). It is not recorded whose cells these are; they may come from a transplant donor. The chain's CDR3 is CASSFGTSVSYEQYF. The DNA of the CDR3 is TGCGCCAGCAGCTTCGGGACTAGCGTGTCCTACGAGCAGTACTTC.